Each of the 20 T cell receptor beta chains below was sequenced from the same sample in a study of blood T cell repertoires in COVID-19. The assay was immunoSEQ multiplex PCR, and TCRdb's table has in-frame clones only and misses some. The table records 260,000 or so clones, 70% to 90% of them present only once. Sequenced sample: peripheral blood. The receptors were sampled from a man aged 18 to 29 with active or convalescent COVID-19.

The J gene is TRBJ2-5, the V gene TRBV18; TRBD2 is a possible D gene (5 bases). V lost 0 bases to trimming and J lost 5 bases, with 13 bases between them. This CDR3 comprises 15 residues. In germline, CDR1 is KGHSH, CDR2 LQKENI. The CDR3 nucleotides read TGTGCCAGCTCACCACCCCGAACGGGATGGGAGACCCAGTACTTC. Translated, it gives CASSPPRTGWETQYF. Supplemented by reference TRBV18 and TRBJ2-5, the full variable domain reads NAGVMQNPRHLVRRRGQEARLRCSPMKGHSHVYWYRQLPEEGLKFMVYLQKENIIDESGMPKERFSAEFPKEGPSILRIQQVVRGDSAAYFCASSPPRTGWETQYFGPGTRLLVL.

This rearrangement joins TRBV6-1 to TRBJ1-2; D might be TRBD1 (6 bases). Germline V gene lookup returns CDR1 MNHNS and CDR2 SASEGT. The CDR3 extends over 15 amino acids. The V end lost 3 bases, the J end lost 4 bases, and 15 bases lay between the germline ends. The CDR3 DNA sequence: TGTGCCAGCAGTGAGGTCATACAGGGATCCTATGGCTACACCTTC. Protein product: CASSEVIQGSYGYTF.

The chain joins TRBV6-5 to TRBJ1-1; D is unclear. The CDR3 spans 14 residues. Trimming took off 2 bases at V and 4 bases at J, with 11 bases between the two ends. CDR1 is MNHEY, CDR2 SVGAGI, per germline. This chain's CDR3 is CASSYTEGFTEAFF. CDR3 bases: TGTGCCAGCAGTTACACGGAGGGCTTCACTGAAGCTTTCTTT.

This clone appeared a few times. V and J are TRBV4-1 and TRBJ1-2; 8 positions match TRBD1. CDR3 length: 16 amino acids. The V segment lost 2 bases and the J segment 1 base; nucleotides outside the gene matches: 6. Germline CDR1 MGHRA, CDR2 YSYEKL. CDR3 coding DNA: TGCGCCAGCAGCCAAACACCGGGACAGGATAACTATGGCTACACCTTC. Its translation: CASSQTPGQDNYGYTF.

This clone showed up just once. The V and J genes are TRBV5-4 and TRBJ1-2, with 7 bases matching TRBD1. Losses at the gene ends were 3 bases for V and 8 bases for J; bases not matched to a gene: 7. The CDR3 extends over 13 amino acids. The germline CDR1 and CDR2 sequences are SGHNT and YYREEE (reference sequence). The CDR3 sequence is CASSSPGGRGYTF. CDR3 DNA: TGTGCCAGCAGCTCCCCAGGGGGTAGAGGCTACACCTTC.

The DNA of the CDR3 is TGTGCCAGCAGCGCCCGACTAGCGGGGGGTCAAGAGACCCAGTACTTC. Translated: CASSARLAGGQETQYF. The gene calls are TRBV9 and TRBJ2-5, with TRBD2 matching 13 bases. V lost 3 bases to trimming and J lost 2 bases; unmatched junction nucleotides: 4. Looked up from germline, CDR1 is SGDLS and CDR2 is YYNGEE. CDR3 length: 16 residues. Based on the CDR3 plus reference TRBV9 and TRBJ2-5, the full variable domain is DSGVTQTPKHLITATGQRVTLRCSPRSGDLSVYWYQQSLDQGLQFLIQYYNGEERAKGNILERFSAQQFPDLHSELNLSSLELGDSALYFCASSARLAGGQETQYFGPGTRLLVL.

This chain links TRBV27 with TRBJ1-2; 11 bases are shared with TRBD1. This CDR3 has 17 amino acids. Germline V gene lookup returns CDR1 MNHEY and CDR2 SMNVEV (reference sequence). V trimming: 0 bases; J trimming: 3 bases; junction bases outside the gene matches: 6. The CDR3 reads CASSLSSGTGGDYGYTF. For the CDR3, the DNA is TGTGCCAGCAGTTTATCGTCCGGGACAGGGGGTGACTATGGCTACACCTTC.

The V and J genes are TRBV29-1 and TRBJ1-1; maybe TRBD1 (5 bases). The CDR3 has 16 residues. Germline-derived CDR1 and CDR2 are SQVTM and ANQGSEA. V was clipped by 1 base and J by 4 bases, with 19 bases between them. This CDR3 is CSVEGAQGGWSTEAFF. The CDR3 nucleotides read TGCAGCGTTGAAGGAGCGCAGGGCGGTTGGAGCACTGAAGCTTTCTTT.

This clone has a single count. V and J are TRBV10-1 and TRBJ2-7, with TRBD1 matching over 8 bases. J lost 2 bases, V lost 3 bases, and 6 bases had no gene match. Looked up from germline, CDR1 is WNHNN and CDR2 is SYGVQD (reference sequence). The CDR3 is made up of 15 amino acids. As DNA, the CDR3 is TGCGCCAGCAGTGAAGGGACAGGTAGTCCCTACGAGCAGTACTTC. Translating it yields CASSEGTGSPYEQYF.

The rearrangement joins TRBV5-6 to TRBJ2-3; D gene uncertain. CDR3 length: 15 residues. The V gene lost 4 bases and the J gene lost 0 bases, with 12 bases spanning the gap. Per germline, CDR1 SGHDT and CDR2 YYEEEE. Here the CDR3 reads CASSPAGRSTDTQYF. The DNA for the CDR3 is TGTGCCAGCAGCCCGGCTGGGCGTAGCACAGATACGCAGTATTTT.

V usage is TRBV5-1 and J usage is TRBJ2-1; 7 positions agree with TRBD2. Per germline, CDR1 SGHRS and CDR2 YFSETQ. The junction had 12 bases not matched to a gene; V was cut back by 0 bases and J by 3 bases. The CDR3 is 18 residues long. CDR3 loop: CASSLEWLADRIYNEQFF. Here the CDR3 DNA reads TGCGCCAGCAGCTTGGAATGGCTAGCGGACCGGATCTACAATGAGCAGTTCTTC.

The chain links TRBV11-2 to TRBJ2-7; TRBD1 agrees at 9 bases. The junction had 6 bases not matched to a gene; V was cut back by 6 bases and J by 6 bases. Germline V lookup: CDR1 SGHAT, CDR2 FQNNGV. The CDR3 is 13 amino acids. CDR3 in DNA: TGTGCCAGCAGTACAGGGGGCGCATCCGAGCAGTACTTC. Amino acids: CASSTGGASEQYF.

DNA for the CDR3: TGTGCCAGCAGTGAAGAGCCAGGGGAAGGGTATCAGCCCCAGCATTTT. This sequence encodes CASSEEPGEGYQPQHF. The chain links TRBV6-1 to TRBJ1-5; a possible D gene is TRBD1 (6 bases). Between the trimmed V and J ends, which lost 1 base and 5 bases, there was a span of 15 bases. Germline lookup yields CDR1 MNHNS and CDR2 SASEGT. CDR3 size: 16 residues.

The chain combines TRBV18 with TRBJ2-2; 11 bases line up with TRBD1. The V segment lost 5 bases and the J segment 6 bases; nucleotides outside the gene matches: 5. This CDR3 comprises 15 residues. Germline-derived CDR1 and CDR2 are KGHSH and LQKENI. DNA for the CDR3: TGTGCCAGCTCAGCAGGACAGGGGGCATCCGGGGAGCTGTTTTTT. Translating gives CASSAGQGASGELFF.

The chain carries TRBV11-2 and TRBJ1-1, with D possibly being TRBD1 (6 bases). This CDR3 spans 15 amino acids. V shed 5 bases and J shed 4 bases, with 17 bases lying between them. Germline V gene sequence: CDR1 SGHAT, CDR2 FQNNGV. Here the CDR3 DNA reads TGTGCCAGCAGCCCCCTGCAGGGGATCGGCACTGAAGCTTTCTTT. It specifies CASSPLQGIGTEAFF.

This chain joins TRBV13 and TRBJ2-1, with 14 bases fitting TRBD2. V shed 5 bases and J 10 bases; nucleotides not matched to a gene: 7. The CDR3 is made up of 15 amino acids. The V gene's germline CDR1 is PRHDT and CDR2 FYEKMQ (reference sequence). CDR3 DNA: TGTGCCAGCAGCCACCGACTAGCGGGGGGGCCGGAGCAGTTCTTC. Translated, it gives CASSHRLAGGPEQFF. The entire variable domain, with the rest obtained from reference TRBV13 and TRBJ2-1, is as follows: AAGVIQSPRHLIKEKRETATLKCYPIPRHDTVYWYQQGPGQDPQFLISFYEKMQSDKGSIPDRFSAQQFSDYHSELNMSSLELGDSALYFCASSHRLAGGPEQFFGPGTRLTVL.

CDR3 nucleotides: TGTGCCAGCAGCCATTTTGGGGGGGACCCTGAGAAGAAACTGTTTTTT. Protein: CASSHFGGDPEKKLFF. The chain combines TRBV11-2 with TRBJ1-4; tentative D call: TRBD1 (5 bases). Deletions cut 5 bases from V and 11 bases from J, with 24 bases between. The CDR3 totals 16 residues. Germline V gene data show CDR1 as SGHAT and CDR2 as FQNNGV.

The chain links TRBV4-1 to TRBJ2-2; possibly TRBD2 for D (5 bases). V gave up 0 bases and J gave up 4 bases, with 12 bases separating them. Germline assignment: CDR1 MGHRA and CDR2 YSYEKL. This CDR3 is built from 16 residues. CDR3 sequence (DNA): TGCGCCAGCAGCCAAGATCTGAGGGCCCGCACCGGGGAGCTGTTTTTT. Translating it yields CASSQDLRARTGELFF.

This clone has only a few counts. The chain employs TRBV2 and TRBJ1-2; 11 positions agree with TRBD1. Germline trimming cut 7 bases from V and 2 bases from J; bases unmatched to any gene: 3. The CDR3 extends over 14 amino acids. CDR1 SNHLY and CDR2 FYNNEI come from the germline V gene. The DNA for the CDR3 is TGTGCCAGCACCGGACAGGGGGCGAACTATGGCTACACCTTC. This translates into CASTGQGANYGYTF.

This sequence joins TRBV29-1 and TRBJ1-3, with 8 bases fitting TRBD1. Germline V gene data show CDR1 as SQVTM and CDR2 as ANQGSEA. The CDR3 has 16 residues. V lost 4 bases to trimming and J lost 4 bases; unmatched junction nucleotides: 12. CDR3 in DNA: TGCAGCGTTGCAAGCGGACAGGGACTAACCGGAAACACCATATATTTT. It is translated as CSVASGQGLTGNTIYF.